The rows below give T cell receptor beta chains drawn from one sample of a study of blood T cell repertoires in COVID-19. TCRdb's copy holds only in-frame clones and misses some; the assay was immunoSEQ multiplex PCR. The sample lists about 210,000 clones; 92% were seen once. Specimen: peripheral blood. Source of these receptors: a man aged 30 to 45 with acute or convalescent COVID-19. Both conserved end residues are part of each CDR3. Each record gives: CDR3 protein, CDR3 DNA, CDR3 length, clone size, J gene, V gene, D gene. D genes are given only for firm matches. Expanded clones are given a class, and other clones once, few, many or no size at all.

CASSLTGVSGNTIYF TGCGCCAGCAGTTTGACAGGGGTCTCTGGAAACACCATATATTTT 15 - TRBJ1-3 TRBV5-1 TRBD1
CASSIRKQETQYF TGTGCTAGCAGCATCAGGAAGCAAGAGACCCAGTACTTC 13 - TRBJ2-5 TRBV7-7 -
CASRLNQGGGYTF TGTGCCAGCAGATTGAACCAGGGAGGTGGCTACACCTTC 13 - TRBJ1-2 TRBV7-9 -
CASRTSGALNYEQYF TGTGCCAGCAGAACTAGCGGAGCCTTAAACTACGAGCAGTACTTC 15 - TRBJ2-7 TRBV6-5 TRBD2
CASSVGVRGRVREKLFF TGTGCCAGCAGCGTAGGTGTCAGGGGGCGGGTTCGGGAAAAACTGTTTTTT 17 - TRBJ1-4 TRBV9 TRBD1
CASRGLSYEQYF TGTGCCAGCAGGGGCCTATCCTACGAGCAGTACTTC 12 - TRBJ2-7 TRBV28 -
CASSHGQDLYGYTF TGCGCCAGCAGCCATGGACAGGACCTTTATGGCTACACCTTC 14 - TRBJ1-2 TRBV4-1 TRBD1
CASSPRGGFQETQYF TGCGCCAGCAGCCCACGGGGGGGCTTCCAAGAGACCCAGTACTTC 15 - TRBJ2-5 TRBV5-1 TRBD2
CASSPTRQVGGTEAFF TGCGCCAGCAGCCCCACTCGCCAGGTTGGAGGGACTGAAGCTTTCTTT 16 - TRBJ1-1 TRBV4-1 -
CASSQVWDSLGNQPQHF TGTGCCAGCAGCCAAGTTTGGGACAGTCTGGGCAATCAGCCCCAGCATTTT 17 - TRBJ1-5 TRBV14 TRBD1
CASSGGRENNEQFF TGTGCCAGCTCAGGGGGAAGGGAAAACAATGAGCAGTTCTTC 14 once TRBJ2-1 TRBV5-4 TRBD1
CASSLWGGKTEAFF TGTGCCAGCAGTTTATGGGGCGGGAAGACTGAAGCTTTCTTT 14 - TRBJ1-1 TRBV28 -
CASSLWSSNEQFF TGTGCCAGCAGTTTATGGTCCAGCAATGAGCAGTTCTTC 13 - TRBJ2-1 TRBV28 -
CASRGQGNYGYTF TGTGCCAGCAGGGGGCAGGGGAACTATGGCTACACCTTC 13 - TRBJ1-2 TRBV28 -
CASSEYGRDSNQPQHF TGTGCCAGCAGTGAATATGGCAGGGATAGCAATCAGCCCCAGCATTTT 16 once TRBJ1-5 TRBV6-1 -
CATSDSGQINQPQHF TGTGCCACCAGTGATTCGGGACAGATCAATCAGCCCCAGCATTTT 15 - TRBJ1-5 TRBV24-1 TRBD1
CASSQRLAGALGNEQFF TGTGCCAGCAGCCAACGACTAGCGGGAGCGCTGGGTAATGAGCAGTTCTTC 17 - TRBJ2-1 TRBV7-9 TRBD2
CASSSSPGNTIYF TGTGCTAGCAGCTCTTCTCCTGGAAACACCATATATTTT 13 - TRBJ1-3 TRBV7-7 -
CASSAQGVRQPLHF TGTGCCAGCAGTGCGCAGGGGGTCCGCCAGCCCCTCCACTTT 14 - TRBJ1-6 TRBV2 TRBD1
CSVVKGAASETQYF TGCAGCGTTGTTAAGGGGGCCGCTTCTGAGACCCAGTACTTC 14 - TRBJ2-5 TRBV29-1 TRBD1
CASSPRGGRYEQYF TGTGCCAGCTCACCCCGGGGGGGCCGTTACGAGCAGTACTTC 14 - TRBJ2-7 TRBV18 TRBD2
CASSLNPRNTEAFF TGTGCCAGCAGCTTAAATCCGAGGAACACTGAAGCTTTCTTT 14 - TRBJ1-1 TRBV7-3 -
CASSAGGSGSGANVLTF TGTGCCAGTAGCGCGGGGGGGTCCGGCTCTGGGGCCAACGTCCTGACTTTC 17 - TRBJ2-6 TRBV19 TRBD2
CATSKDSLNTEAFF TGTGCCACCAGTAAGGACAGCCTGAACACTGAAGCTTTCTTT 14 - TRBJ1-1 TRBV24-1 -
CASSVTGGQQPQHF TGTGCCAGCAGTGTCACAGGGGGCCAGCAGCCCCAGCATTTT 14 - TRBJ1-5 TRBV28 TRBD1
CASSRGGTNTEAFF TGTGCCAGCAGCCGCGGGGGGACAAACACTGAAGCTTTCTTT 14 - TRBJ1-1 TRBV3-1/TRBV3-2 -
CASTWTGLFDSPLHF TGTGCCAGCACCTGGACAGGGCTTTTTGATTCACCCCTCCACTTT 15 few TRBJ1-6 TRBV28 TRBD1
CASSPGGSLNTEAFF TGTGCCAGCAGCCCCGGTGGGAGTTTGAACACTGAAGCTTTCTTT 15 once TRBJ1-1 TRBV27 -
CASSSRGGNEQFF TGTGCCAGCAGCTCAAGGGGGGGAAATGAGCAGTTCTTC 13 - TRBJ2-1 TRBV5-5 -
CASNWGANTGELFF TGTGCCAGCAACTGGGGGGCGAACACCGGGGAGCTGTTTTTT 14 - TRBJ2-2 TRBV6-5 -
CASSFGGSRYEQYF TGTGCCAGCAGCTTCGGGGGTTCGAGATACGAGCAGTACTTC 14 - TRBJ2-7 TRBV7-9 -
CASSLGGRNEQFF TGTGCCAGCAGCTTAGGGGGGAGGAATGAGCAGTTCTTC 13 once TRBJ2-1 TRBV7-9 -
CASSLRDRVEQFF TGTGCCAGCAGTTTAAGGGACAGGGTCGAGCAGTTCTTC 13 - TRBJ2-1 TRBV12-3/TRBV12-4 TRBD1